Detailed here is one T cell receptor (beta chain). The antigen is undetermined. The germline CDR1 and CDR2 sequences are WNHNN and SYGVQD (reference sequence). The CDR3 covers 13 residues. V lost 5 bases and J lost 5, with 10 bases in between. The record originates from a study of cytomegalovirus exposure and HLA in healthy donors. Vbeta (60) and Jbeta (13) primers were used in the PCR. Data came from immunoSEQ multiplex PCR; TCRdb stores just in-frame clones and leaves some out. In the table there are about 160,000 clones, around 85% of which are singletons. Study conclusions and caveats: Common viral pathogens were later found to be apparently linked to several of the most significant clusters. Further analysis, carried out later, found HLA-associated TCR beta chains more clonally expanded than equally common other chains.

This clonotype was sampled from a woman aged 30 to 39 in good health and CMV-seronegative. The sequenced sample was PBMCs. V is TRBV10-1 and J is TRBJ2-1; D is perhaps TRBD2 (6 bases). The CDR3 is CASSKGLDNEQFF. In nucleotides, the CDR3 is TGCGCCAGCAGTAAGGGACTGGACAATGAGCAGTTCTTC.